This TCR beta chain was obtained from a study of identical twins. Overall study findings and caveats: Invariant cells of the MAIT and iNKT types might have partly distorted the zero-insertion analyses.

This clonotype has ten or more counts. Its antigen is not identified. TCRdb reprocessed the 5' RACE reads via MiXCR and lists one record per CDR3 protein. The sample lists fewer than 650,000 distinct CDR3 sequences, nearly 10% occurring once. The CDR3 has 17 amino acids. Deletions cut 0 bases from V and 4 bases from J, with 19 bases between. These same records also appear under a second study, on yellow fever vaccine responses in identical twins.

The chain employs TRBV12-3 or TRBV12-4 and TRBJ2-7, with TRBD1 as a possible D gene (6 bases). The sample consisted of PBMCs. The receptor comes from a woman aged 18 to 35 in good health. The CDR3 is CASSLAGWSRQGYEQYF. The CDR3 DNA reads TGTGCCAGCAGTTTAGCGGGTTGGTCTAGGCAGGGGTACGAGCAGTACTTC.